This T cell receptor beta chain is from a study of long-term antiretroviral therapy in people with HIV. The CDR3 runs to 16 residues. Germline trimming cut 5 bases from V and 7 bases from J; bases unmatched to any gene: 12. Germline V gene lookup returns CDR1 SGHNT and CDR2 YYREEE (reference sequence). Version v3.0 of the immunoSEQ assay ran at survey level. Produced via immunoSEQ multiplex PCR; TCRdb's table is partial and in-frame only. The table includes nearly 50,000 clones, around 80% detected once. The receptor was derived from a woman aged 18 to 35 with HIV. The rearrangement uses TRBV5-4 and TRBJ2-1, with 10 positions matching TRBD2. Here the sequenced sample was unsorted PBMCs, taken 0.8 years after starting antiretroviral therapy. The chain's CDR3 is CASSYKSGRASNEQFF. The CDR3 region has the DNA TGTGCCAGCAGTTATAAGAGCGGGAGGGCCTCTAATGAGCAGTTCTTC.